These 17 T cell receptor beta chains came from one sample sequenced in a study of blood T cell repertoires in COVID-19. Here immunoSEQ multiplex PCR was the method, and the copy in TCRdb shows in-frame clones only, minus some. In the table there are some 160,000 clones, 83% of which are singletons. Specimen: peripheral blood. The source of these receptors is a woman aged 80 or over with acute or convalescent COVID-19.

The gene calls are TRBV4-1 and TRBJ1-4; 10 nucleotides match TRBD1. Germline V gene data show CDR1 as MGHRA and CDR2 as YSYEKL. The trim removed 4 bases at V and 6 bases at J, leaving 5 bases unmatched. This CDR3 contains 15 residues. The CDR3 reads CASSLTGTGDEKLFF. The DNA for the CDR3 is TGCGCCAGCAGCCTAACCGGGACAGGGGATGAAAAACTGTTTTTT.

This clone was found a few times. This sequence joins TRBV5-1 and TRBJ2-1; perhaps TRBD1 as D (6 bases). The germline V and J ends were trimmed by 3 bases and 0 bases, with 13 bases remaining between them. Germline loops: CDR1 SGHRS, CDR2 YFSETQ. The CDR3 consists of 16 residues. CDR3 coding DNA: TGCGCCAGCAGCTGGTGGGGGCCGAGCTCCTACAATGAGCAGTTCTTC. Amino acid sequence: CASSWWGPSSYNEQFF.

The rearrangement uses TRBV18 and TRBJ2-7; TRBD2 might be the D (5 bases). V dropped 4 bases and J dropped 3 bases, with 13 bases sitting between them. CDR1 and CDR2 from the germline V gene are KGHSH and LQKENI. The CDR3 length is 14 residues. In nucleotides, the CDR3 is TGTGCCAGCTCACAAGACCTGGGGAGCTACGAGCAGTACTTC. Translation gives CASSQDLGSYEQYF.

This chain uses TRBV6-6 with TRBJ1-5, with 7 nucleotides matching TRBD1. This CDR3 is built from 14 residues. Germline V gene lookup returns CDR1 MNHNY and CDR2 SVGAGI (reference sequence). J was trimmed by 9 bases and V by 2 bases; bases with no gene match: 7. CDR3 region: CASSYGTGAGPQHF. The CDR3 coding sequence is TGTGCCAGCAGTTACGGTACAGGGGCGGGGCCCCAGCATTTT.

For this clone: The same CDR3 arises from other DNA sequences in this sample as well. The rearrangement joins TRBV9 to TRBJ1-2; 8 bases map to TRBD1. The CDR3 has 12 residues. V dropped 0 bases and J dropped 8; count of bases not matched to a gene: 0. Germline V gene data show CDR1 as SGDLS and CDR2 as YYNGEE. The CDR3 nucleotides read TGTGCCAGCAGCGTAGGACAGGGGGGCTACACCTTC. Protein: CASSVGQGGYTF.

The chain is built from TRBV27 and TRBJ1-4; D possibly corresponds to TRBD1 (5 bases). Germline CDR1 reads MNHEY; CDR2 reads SMNVEV (reference sequence). The CDR3 loop spans 15 amino acids. The germline V and J ends were trimmed by 6 bases and 3 bases, with 14 bases remaining between them. CDR3 region: CASRAAGGANEKLFF. In DNA, the CDR3 is TGTGCCAGCAGAGCCGCGGGGGGGGCTAATGAAAAACTGTTTTTT.

V usage is TRBV28 and J usage is TRBJ2-4, with TRBD2 matching over 8 bases. The J segment lost 0 bases and the V segment lost 5 bases, leaving 3 bases of the junction unmatched. This CDR3 is 15 amino acids long. Germline loops: CDR1 MDHEN, CDR2 SYDVKM. CDR3 bases: TGTGCCAGCAGTCCGGGGGGGGAAGCCAAAAACATTCAGTACTTC. The encoded protein is CASSPGGEAKNIQYF.

This clone has only one observation. The chain combines TRBV29-1 with TRBJ1-1, with 8 positions matching TRBD1. V gave up 7 bases and J gave up 0 bases; unmatched junction bases: 4. CDR1 is SQVTM, CDR2 ANQGSEA, per germline. There are 13 residues in the CDR3. CDR3 sequence: CSARTGMNTEAFF. The CDR3, as DNA: TGCAGCGCCCGGACAGGGATGAACACTGAAGCTTTCTTT.

J is TRBJ2-1 and V is TRBV7-9, with 8 nucleotides matching TRBD1. There are 14 residues in the CDR3. V lost 6 bases, J lost 6 bases, and 7 bases stayed unmatched. CDR1 is SEHNR and CDR2 is FQNEAQ in the germline V gene (reference sequence). CDR3 in amino acids: CASSRTGLRNEQFF. The CDR3 coding sequence is TGTGCCAGCAGTCGGACAGGGCTACGCAATGAGCAGTTCTTC.

This clone was recorded only once. The gene calls are TRBV27 and TRBJ1-4; 7 bases line up with TRBD1. The CDR3 runs to 16 residues. CDR1 MNHEY and CDR2 SMNVEV come from the germline V gene (reference sequence). V was clipped by 5 bases and J by 4 bases; unmatched bases: 10. CDR3 protein: CASSLATGVGNEKLFF. In DNA, the CDR3 is TGTGCCAGCAGTCTCGCCACAGGGGTGGGTAATGAAAAACTGTTTTTT.

J is TRBJ2-3 and V is TRBV21-1; the table's D gene call, TRBD2, was not cross checked with the DNA. TRBV21-1 is listed as a pseudogene. The CDR3 has 16 amino acids. This chain's CDR3 is CASTKTDGGRSDTQYF. The CDR3 DNA sequence: TGTGCCAGCACCAAGACAGACGGGGGACGTTCGGATACGCAGTATTTT.

The chain is built from TRBV7-3 and TRBJ2-2, with a weak D call TRBD2 (6 bases). The CDR3 runs to 15 residues. The V end lost 3 bases, the J end lost 0 bases, and 8 bases lay between the germline ends. CDR1 and CDR2 (germline): SGHTA, FQGTGA. CDR3 in amino acids: CASSFSGPNTGELFF. The DNA for the CDR3 is TGTGCCAGCAGCTTTAGCGGTCCGAACACCGGGGAGCTGTTTTTT.

The gene calls are TRBV3-1 (or the pseudogene TRBV3-2) and TRBJ1-1, with D uncertain. CDR3 length: 15 residues. V gave up 1 base and J gave up 5 bases, with 14 bases separating them. Germline-derived CDR1 and CDR2 are LGHDT and YNNKEL (reference sequence). The CDR3 nucleotides read TGTGCCAGCAGCCAAGCCATCGGGGAGGGAACTGAAGCTTTCTTT. Translated, it gives CASSQAIGEGTEAFF.

This clone was seen a few times. The CDR3 loop is CASSALQGVSASGTEAFF. Here the CDR3 DNA reads TGTGCCAGCAGCGCCCTACAGGGGGTTTCGGCCTCGGGTACTGAAGCTTTCTTT. This chain joins TRBV9 and TRBJ1-1; TRBD1 matches at 8 bases. This CDR3 has 18 amino acids. The V gene's germline CDR1 is SGDLS and CDR2 YYNGEE. Germline trimming cut 3 bases from V and 5 bases from J; bases unmatched to any gene: 18.

This rearrangement joins TRBV13 to TRBJ2-2; D gene unclear. The CDR3 loop spans 13 amino acids. Germline CDR1 PRHDT, CDR2 FYEKMQ (reference sequence). V gave up 2 bases and J gave up 8 bases, with 9 bases separating them. The CDR3 is CASSLRPVGELFF. CDR3 in DNA: TGTGCCAGCAGCTTACGTCCTGTGGGGGAGCTGTTTTTT.

The chain recombines TRBV19 with TRBJ1-1; D uncertain. With 3 bases removed from V and 1 base from J, the gap between germline ends came to 12 bases. This CDR3 region has 15 residues. Germline V gives CDR1 LNHDA, CDR2 SQIVND (reference sequence). For the CDR3, the DNA is TGTGCCAGTAGTATGAGGGCCCCTCAGAACACTGAAGCTTTCTTT. This codes for CASSMRAPQNTEAFF.

The chain uses TRBV5-1 and TRBJ2-3, with TRBD1 matching over 8 bases. This CDR3 comprises 16 residues. Germline V lookup: CDR1 SGHRS, CDR2 YFSETQ. The trim removed 3 bases at V and 4 bases at J, leaving 10 bases unmatched. CDR3 sequence: CASSSDRTGRADTQYF. For the CDR3, the DNA is TGCGCCAGCAGCTCGGACAGGACAGGGCGAGCAGATACGCAGTATTTT.